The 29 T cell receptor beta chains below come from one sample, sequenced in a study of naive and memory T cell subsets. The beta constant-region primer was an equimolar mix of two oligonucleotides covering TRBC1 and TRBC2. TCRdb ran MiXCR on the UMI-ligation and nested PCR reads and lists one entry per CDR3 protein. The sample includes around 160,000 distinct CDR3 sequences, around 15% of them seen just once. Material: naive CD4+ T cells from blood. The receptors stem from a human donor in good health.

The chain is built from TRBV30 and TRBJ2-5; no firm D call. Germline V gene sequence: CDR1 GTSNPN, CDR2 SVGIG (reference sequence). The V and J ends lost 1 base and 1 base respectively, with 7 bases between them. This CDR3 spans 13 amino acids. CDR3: CAWSETAQETQYF. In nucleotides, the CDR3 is TGTGCCTGGAGTGAAACAGCCCAAGAGACCCAGTACTTC.

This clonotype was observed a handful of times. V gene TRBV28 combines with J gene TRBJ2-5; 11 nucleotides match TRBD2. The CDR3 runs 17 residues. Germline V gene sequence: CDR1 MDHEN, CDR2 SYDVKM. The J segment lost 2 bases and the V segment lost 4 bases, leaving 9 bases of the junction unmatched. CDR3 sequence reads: CASSSVPGLAEQETQYF. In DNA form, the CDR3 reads TGTGCCAGCAGTTCCGTCCCGGGACTAGCGGAACAAGAGACCCAGTACTTC.

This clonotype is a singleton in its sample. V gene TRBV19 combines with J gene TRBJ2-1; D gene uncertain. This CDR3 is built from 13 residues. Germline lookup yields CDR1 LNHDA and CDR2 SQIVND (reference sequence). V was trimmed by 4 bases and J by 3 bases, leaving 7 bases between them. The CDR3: CASSKGNYNEQFF. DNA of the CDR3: TGTGCCAGTAGTAAAGGAAACTACAATGAGCAGTTCTTC.

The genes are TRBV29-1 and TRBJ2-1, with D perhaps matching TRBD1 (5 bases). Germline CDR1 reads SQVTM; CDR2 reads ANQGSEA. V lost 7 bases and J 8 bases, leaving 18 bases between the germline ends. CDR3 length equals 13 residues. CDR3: CSGKPQGLDEQFF. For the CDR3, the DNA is TGCAGCGGGAAACCGCAGGGTTTAGATGAGCAGTTCTTC.

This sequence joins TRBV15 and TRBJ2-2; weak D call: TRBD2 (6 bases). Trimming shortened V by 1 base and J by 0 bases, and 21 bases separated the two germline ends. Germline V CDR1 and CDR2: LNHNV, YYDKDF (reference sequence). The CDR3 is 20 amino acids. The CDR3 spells CATSRAELRDWRANTGELFF. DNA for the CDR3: TGTGCCACCAGCAGAGCGGAACTCCGGGACTGGCGAGCGAACACCGGGGAGCTGTTTTTT.

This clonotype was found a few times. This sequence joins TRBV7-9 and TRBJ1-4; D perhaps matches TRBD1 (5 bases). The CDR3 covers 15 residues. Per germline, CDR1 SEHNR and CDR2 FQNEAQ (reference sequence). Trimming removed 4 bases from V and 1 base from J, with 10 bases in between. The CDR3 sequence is CASSSLGGTNEKLFF. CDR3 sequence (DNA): TGTGCCAGCAGCTCTCTGGGGGGAACTAATGAAAAACTGTTTTTT.

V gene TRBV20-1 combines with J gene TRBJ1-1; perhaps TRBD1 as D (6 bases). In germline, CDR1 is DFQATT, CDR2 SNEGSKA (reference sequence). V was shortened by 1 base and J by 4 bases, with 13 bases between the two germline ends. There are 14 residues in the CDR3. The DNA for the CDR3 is TGCAGTGCTAGAGGGAGTAGGGGGGGCACTGAAGCTTTCTTT. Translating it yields CSARGSRGGTEAFF.

The CDR3 sequence: CSARGFGGATDTEAFF. The DNA for the CDR3 is TGCAGTGCTAGAGGGTTTGGGGGGGCCACGGACACTGAAGCTTTCTTT. This chain joins TRBV20-1 and TRBJ1-1, with a weak D call TRBD1 (6 bases). The V gene lost 1 base and the J gene lost 3 bases, with 18 bases spanning the gap. Germline V gene sequence: CDR1 DFQATT, CDR2 SNEGSKA (reference sequence). The CDR3 contains 16 residues.

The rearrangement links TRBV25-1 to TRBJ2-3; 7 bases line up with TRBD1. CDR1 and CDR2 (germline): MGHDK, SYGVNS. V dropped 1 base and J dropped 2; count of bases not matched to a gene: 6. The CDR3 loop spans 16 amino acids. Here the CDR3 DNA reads TGTGCCAGCAGTGAATTCGGGGACAGAAACACAGATACGCAGTATTTT. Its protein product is CASSEFGDRNTDTQYF.

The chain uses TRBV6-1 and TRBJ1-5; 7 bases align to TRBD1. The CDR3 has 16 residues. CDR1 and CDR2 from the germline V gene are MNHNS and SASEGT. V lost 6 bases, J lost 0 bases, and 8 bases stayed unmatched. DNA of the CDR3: TGTGCCAGCAGCGAACAGGGACAGCATAGCAATCAGCCCCAGCATTTT. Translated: CASSEQGQHSNQPQHF.

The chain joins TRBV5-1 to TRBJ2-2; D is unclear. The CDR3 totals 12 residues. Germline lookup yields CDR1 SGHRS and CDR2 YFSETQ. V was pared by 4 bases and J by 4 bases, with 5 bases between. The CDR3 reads CASSRRTGELFF. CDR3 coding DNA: TGCGCCAGCAGCAGGCGCACCGGGGAGCTGTTTTTT.

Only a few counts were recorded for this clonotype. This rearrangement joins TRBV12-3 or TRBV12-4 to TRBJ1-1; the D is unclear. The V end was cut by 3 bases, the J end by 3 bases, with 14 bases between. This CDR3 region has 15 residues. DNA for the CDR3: TGTGCCAGCAGTTTCTGGCAGAGACTCGACACTGAAGCTTTCTTT. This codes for CASSFWQRLDTEAFF.

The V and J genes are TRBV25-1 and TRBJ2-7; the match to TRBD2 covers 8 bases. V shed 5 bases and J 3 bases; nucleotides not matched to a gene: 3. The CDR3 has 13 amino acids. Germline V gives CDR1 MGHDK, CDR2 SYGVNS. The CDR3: CASSQTSGYEQYF. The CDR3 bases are TGTGCCAGCAGTCAAACTAGCGGCTACGAGCAGTACTTC.

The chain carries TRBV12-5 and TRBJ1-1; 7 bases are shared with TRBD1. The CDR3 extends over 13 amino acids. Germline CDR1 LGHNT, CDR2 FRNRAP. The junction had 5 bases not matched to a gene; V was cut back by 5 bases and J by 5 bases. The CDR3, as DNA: TGTGCTAGTGGTAGCAGGGGGGGAACTGAAGCTTTCTTT. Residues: CASGSRGGTEAFF.

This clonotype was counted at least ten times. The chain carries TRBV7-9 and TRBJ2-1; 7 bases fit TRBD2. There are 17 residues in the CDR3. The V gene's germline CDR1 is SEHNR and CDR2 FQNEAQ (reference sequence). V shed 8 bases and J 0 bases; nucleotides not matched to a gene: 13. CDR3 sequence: CASEGGSKEGSYNEQFF. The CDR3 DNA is TGTGCCAGCGAAGGCGGGAGTAAGGAGGGCTCCTACAATGAGCAGTTCTTC.

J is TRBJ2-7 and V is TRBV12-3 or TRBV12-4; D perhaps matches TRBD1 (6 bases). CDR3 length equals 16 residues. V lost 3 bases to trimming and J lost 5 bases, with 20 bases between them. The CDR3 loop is CASSFGRVRGRDEQYF. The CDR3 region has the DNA TGTGCCAGCAGTTTCGGGCGTGTCAGGGGCCGCGACGAGCAGTACTTC.

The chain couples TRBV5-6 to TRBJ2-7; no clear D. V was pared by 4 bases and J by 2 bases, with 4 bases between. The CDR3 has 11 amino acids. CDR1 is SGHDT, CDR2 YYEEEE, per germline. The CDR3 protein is CASSAAYEQYF. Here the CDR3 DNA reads TGTGCCAGCAGCGCGGCCTACGAGCAGTACTTC.

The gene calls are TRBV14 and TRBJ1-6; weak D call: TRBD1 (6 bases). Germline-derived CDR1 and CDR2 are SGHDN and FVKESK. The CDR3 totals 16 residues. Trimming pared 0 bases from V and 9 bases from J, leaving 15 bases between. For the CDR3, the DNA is TGTGCCAGCAGCCAAGATAGGATAGGGGGACTTTCACCCCTCCACTTT. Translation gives CASSQDRIGGLSPLHF.

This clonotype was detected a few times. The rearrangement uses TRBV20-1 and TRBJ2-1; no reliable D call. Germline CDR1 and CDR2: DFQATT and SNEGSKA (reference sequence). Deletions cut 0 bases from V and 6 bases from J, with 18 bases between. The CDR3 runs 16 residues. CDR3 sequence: CSARDSQANRFNEQFF. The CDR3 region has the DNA TGCAGTGCTAGAGACTCTCAAGCGAACCGATTCAATGAGCAGTTCTTC.

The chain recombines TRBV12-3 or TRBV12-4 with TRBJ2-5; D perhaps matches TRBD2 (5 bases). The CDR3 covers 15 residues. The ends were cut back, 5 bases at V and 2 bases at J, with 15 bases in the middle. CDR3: CASSPRTGIQETQYF. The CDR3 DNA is TGTGCCAGCAGTCCGCGGACGGGAATACAAGAGACCCAGTACTTC.

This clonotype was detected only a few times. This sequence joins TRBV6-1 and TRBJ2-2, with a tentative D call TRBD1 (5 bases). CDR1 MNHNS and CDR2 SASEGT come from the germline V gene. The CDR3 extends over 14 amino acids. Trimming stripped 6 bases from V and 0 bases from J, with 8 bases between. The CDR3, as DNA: TGTGCCAGCAGAGGACAACCGAACACCGGGGAGCTGTTTTTT. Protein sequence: CASRGQPNTGELFF.

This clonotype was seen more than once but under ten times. CDR3 residues: CAIRASMEDTQYF. The DNA of the CDR3 is TGTGCCATCAGGGCTAGCATGGAGGATACGCAGTATTTT. The rearrangement uses TRBV10-3 and TRBJ2-3, with D possibly matching TRBD2 (5 bases). Trimming took 6 bases from V and 6 from J, leaving 13 bases between them. The V gene's germline CDR1 is ENHRY and CDR2 SYGVKD. CDR3 length: 13 residues.

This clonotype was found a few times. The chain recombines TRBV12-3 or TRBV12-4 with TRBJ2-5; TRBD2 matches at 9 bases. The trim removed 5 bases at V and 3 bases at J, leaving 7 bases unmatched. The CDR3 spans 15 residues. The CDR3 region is CASSLQREVEETQYF. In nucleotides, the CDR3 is TGTGCCAGCAGTCTCCAGCGGGAGGTGGAAGAGACCCAGTACTTC.

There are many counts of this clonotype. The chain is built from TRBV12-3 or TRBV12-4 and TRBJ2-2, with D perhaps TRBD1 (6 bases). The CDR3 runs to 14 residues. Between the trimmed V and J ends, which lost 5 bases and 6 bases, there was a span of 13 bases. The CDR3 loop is CASSAGQPPGELFF. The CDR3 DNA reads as TGTGCCAGCAGTGCTGGACAGCCGCCCGGGGAGCTGTTTTTT.

CDR3 loop: CASSKSGSSTDTQYF. The CDR3 DNA follows: TGTGCCAGCAGCAAAAGCGGATCTAGCACAGATACGCAGTATTTT. The chain uses TRBV7-3 and TRBJ2-3; D possibly corresponds to TRBD2 (5 bases). The CDR3 runs 15 residues. V lost 5 bases and J 0 bases, leaving 12 bases between the germline ends. Germline assignment: CDR1 SGHTA and CDR2 FQGTGA.

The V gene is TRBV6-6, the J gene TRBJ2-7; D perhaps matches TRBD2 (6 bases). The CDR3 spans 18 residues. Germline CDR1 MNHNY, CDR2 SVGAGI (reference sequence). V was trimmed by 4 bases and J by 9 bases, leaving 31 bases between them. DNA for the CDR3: TGTGCCAGCAGTTCCCCCGGGACCTCAACCCGGGGGTTGAGGGTGCAGTACTTC. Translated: CASSSPGTSTRGLRVQYF.

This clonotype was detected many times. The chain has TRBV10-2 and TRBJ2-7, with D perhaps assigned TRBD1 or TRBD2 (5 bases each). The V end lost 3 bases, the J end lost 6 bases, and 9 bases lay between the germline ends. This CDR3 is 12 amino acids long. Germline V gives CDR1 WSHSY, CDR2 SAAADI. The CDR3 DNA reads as TGCGCCAGCAGTGACGGGGCAGGCGAGCAGTACTTC. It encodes CASSDGAGEQYF.

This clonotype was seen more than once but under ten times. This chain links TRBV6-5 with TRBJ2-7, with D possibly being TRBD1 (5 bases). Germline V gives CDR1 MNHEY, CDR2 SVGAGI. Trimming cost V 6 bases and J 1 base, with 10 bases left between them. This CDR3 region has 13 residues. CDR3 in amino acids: CASSRSGSYEQYF. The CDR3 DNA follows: TGTGCCAGCAGCCGGTCAGGGTCCTACGAGCAGTACTTC.

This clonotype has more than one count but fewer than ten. The CDR3 here is CAISTGTGNTEAFF. As DNA, the CDR3 is TGTGCCATCAGTACCGGGACGGGGAACACTGAAGCTTTCTTT. The V call is TRBV10-3, the J call TRBJ1-1, with TRBD1 as a possible D gene (5 bases). Trimming left V 5 bases short and J 1 base short, with 11 bases between. The CDR3 consists of 14 residues. The germline V gene has CDR1 ENHRY and CDR2 SYGVKD.